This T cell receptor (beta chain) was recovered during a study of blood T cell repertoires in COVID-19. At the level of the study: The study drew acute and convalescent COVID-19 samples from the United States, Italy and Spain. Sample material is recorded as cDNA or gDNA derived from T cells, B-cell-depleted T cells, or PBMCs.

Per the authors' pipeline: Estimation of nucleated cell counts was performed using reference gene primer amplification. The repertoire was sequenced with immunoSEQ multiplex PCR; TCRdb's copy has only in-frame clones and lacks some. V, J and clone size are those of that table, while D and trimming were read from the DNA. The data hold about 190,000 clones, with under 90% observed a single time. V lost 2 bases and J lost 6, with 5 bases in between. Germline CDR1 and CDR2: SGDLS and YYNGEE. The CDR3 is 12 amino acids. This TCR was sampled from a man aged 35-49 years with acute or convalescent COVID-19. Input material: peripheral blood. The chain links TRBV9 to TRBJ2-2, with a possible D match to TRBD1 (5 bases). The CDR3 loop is CASSVTAGELFF. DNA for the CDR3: TGTGCCAGCAGCGTGACAGCCGGGGAGCTGTTTTTT.